The 12 T cell receptor beta chains reported below all come from one sample, sequenced in a study of identifying expanded T cells in peripheral blood. Measured with immunoSEQ multiplex PCR; TCRdb has only the in-frame clones, and not every one. The table has 70,000 to 95,000 clones, about 88% seen once. Material for sequencing was blood. The receptors shown here come from a person between 18 and 75 years old in good health.

The V gene is TRBV5-4, the J gene TRBJ2-7; D could derive from TRBD1 or TRBD2 (6 bases each). Germline CDR1 is SGHNT and CDR2 is YYREEE (reference sequence). V was pared by 4 bases and J by 3 bases, with 17 bases between. This CDR3 is 15 amino acids long. CDR3 coding DNA: TGTGCCAGCAGCCAAGGCGGAGGGGGGAGCTACGAGCAGTACTTC. Translated: CASSQGGGGSYEQYF.

The chain joins TRBV5-1 to TRBJ2-7, with a tentative D call TRBD2 (6 bases). CDR1 and CDR2 from the germline V gene are SGHRS and YFSETQ. There are 15 residues in the CDR3. Trimming left V 5 bases short and J 2 bases short, with 17 bases between. CDR3 in amino acids: CASRQAGGFTYEQYF. The CDR3 region has the DNA TGCGCCAGCAGGCAGGCCGGGGGATTCACCTACGAGCAGTACTTC.

The V and J genes are TRBV6-6 and TRBJ2-7; D remains unclear. Trimming stripped 5 bases from V and 3 bases from J, with 5 bases between. Germline CDR1 and CDR2: MNHNY and SVGAGI (reference sequence). The CDR3 totals 11 residues. The CDR3 loop is CASSANYEQYF. The CDR3 DNA is TGTGCCAGCAGTGCAAACTACGAGCAGTACTTC.

The V and J genes are TRBV11-2 and TRBJ1-3; D uncertain. The CDR3 loop spans 16 amino acids. Trimming cost V 3 bases and J 0 bases, with 12 bases left between them. Germline V gene sequence: CDR1 SGHAT, CDR2 FQNNGV. Here the CDR3 reads CASSFWTPSSGNTIYF. The CDR3 nucleotides are TGTGCCAGCAGCTTTTGGACGCCGAGCTCTGGAAACACCATATATTTT.

This chain uses TRBV7-3 with TRBJ1-1, with D possibly TRBD1 on 6 matching bases. V lost 2 bases, J lost 1 base, and 11 bases lay in between. Germline V gene lookup returns CDR1 SGHTA and CDR2 FQGTGA. The CDR3 totals 15 residues. The CDR3 region has the DNA TGTGCCAGCAGCTTAGACGGGGGGCCGAACACTGAAGCTTTCTTT. It yields the protein CASSLDGGPNTEAFF.

This clone was observed once. The chain links TRBV5-1 to TRBJ1-6; weak D call: TRBD1 (5 bases). V was cut by 0 bases and J by 10 bases, with 14 bases left in between. The CDR3 contains 15 residues. Germline loops: CDR1 SGHRS, CDR2 YFSETQ. The CDR3 sequence: CASSLAPRVDSPLHF. The DNA of the CDR3 is TGCGCCAGCAGCTTGGCCCCCAGGGTGGACTCACCCCTCCACTTT. The complete variable domain, with remaining parts taken from reference TRBV5-1 and TRBJ1-6, reads KAGVTQTPRYLIKTRGQQVTLSCSPISGHRSVSWYQQTPGQGLQFLFEYFSETQRNKGNFPGRFSGRQFSNSRSEMNVSTLELGDSALYLCASSLAPRVDSPLHFGNGTRLTVT.

The gene calls are TRBV30 and TRBJ2-3, with D possibly called TRBD1 or TRBD2 (6 bases each). This CDR3 has 14 amino acids. Germline V gene data show CDR1 as GTSNPN and CDR2 as SVGIG (reference sequence). V dropped 2 bases and J dropped 4 bases, with 13 bases sitting between them. CDR3 nucleotide sequence: TGTGCCTGGAGTTCTGGCGGGACATCAGATACGCAGTATTTT. Translating it yields CAWSSGGTSDTQYF. The whole variable domain, remainder taken from reference TRBV30 and TRBJ2-3, is SQTIHQWPATLVQPVGSPLSLECTVEGTSNPNLYWYRQAAGRGLQLLFYSVGIGQISSEVPQNLSASRPQDRQFILSSKKLLLSDSGFYLCAWSSGGTSDTQYFGPGTRLTVL.

The chain employs TRBV10-3 and TRBJ2-2; 10 bases are a match to TRBD2. Germline assignment: CDR1 ENHRY and CDR2 SYGVKD. This CDR3 region has 15 residues. After removal of 3 bases from V and 5 bases from J, the junction contained 3 bases not matched to a gene. Here the CDR3 DNA reads TGTGCCATCAGTGAACTAGCGGGGAATACCGGGGAGCTGTTTTTT. Translated: CAISELAGNTGELFF.

To note about this clone: One end of the junction is discordant with germline, which a read error may explain. The rearrangement joins TRBV7-3 to TRBJ1-2, with D possibly matching TRBD1 (5 bases). CDR3 length: 13 amino acids. CDR1 is SGHTA and CDR2 is FQGTGA in the germline V gene. In DNA, the CDR3 is TGTGCCAGCAGCCTCAACCGGGGCTATGGCCACACCTTC. This encodes CASSLNRGYGHTF.

The rearrangement uses TRBV7-8 and TRBJ1-3; the D gene is possibly TRBD1 (6 bases). CDR1 and CDR2 from the germline V gene are SGHVS and FQNEAQ. V gave up 2 bases and J gave up 0 bases, with 11 bases separating them. The CDR3 totals 16 residues. CDR3 nucleotide sequence: TGTGCCAGCAGCTTACCTATGACAGGCTCTGGAAACACCATATATTTT. Its protein is CASSLPMTGSGNTIYF.

In DNA form, the CDR3 reads TGTGCCAGCAGTTACCTCGGGGATACGCAGTATTTT. Translation gives CASSYLGDTQYF. The chain has TRBV6-5 and TRBJ2-3; no definite D call. The CDR3 sequence is 12 residues long. Germline V gives CDR1 MNHEY, CDR2 SVGAGI. The V end was cut by 2 bases, the J end by 6 bases, with 6 bases between.

In its sample, this clone was seen once. V and J are TRBV10-3 and TRBJ2-5, with TRBD2 identical over 7 bases. Germline assignment: CDR1 ENHRY and CDR2 SYGVKD. V shed 4 bases, J shed 11 bases, and the junction held 10 bases outside the gene matches. The CDR3 sequence is 13 residues long. CDR3 residues: CAISGRDYQRQYF. The CDR3 DNA follows: TGTGCCATCAGTGGCCGGGACTACCAAAGGCAGTACTTC.